Here is one T cell receptor (beta chain) with its context. Trimming removed 6 bases from V and 4 bases from J, with 16 bases in between. The germline V gene has CDR1 MNHNY and CDR2 SVGAGI (reference sequence). The CDR3 consists of 15 residues. Measured with immunoSEQ multiplex PCR; TCRdb has only the in-frame clones, and not every one. The sample includes around 69,000 clones, 65% to 90% seen only once; the top ten take roughly 3%. The data belong to a study of OX40 agonist ivuxolimab in advanced cancers. The sample was CD4+ or CD8+ T cells sorted from blood, taken in a trial of the OX40 agonist ivuxolimab. This chain connects TRBV6-6 to TRBJ1-5; D perhaps matches TRBD1 (5 bases). The TCR comes from an adult with an advanced solid tumor such as melanoma, head and neck, liver or kidney cancer. For the CDR3, the DNA is TGTGCCAGCAGCGGGGACCGCGTCTTTAATCAGCCCCAGCATTTT. Translating it yields CASSGDRVFNQPQHF.